Listed below are T cell receptor beta chains from one sample, sequenced in a study of T cells after yellow fever vaccination. Each CDR3 protein gets one entry after TCRdb re-called the 5' RACE reads with MiXCR. The sample lists more than 110,000 distinct CDR3 sequences, around 6.3% seen once, with approximately 0.61% in the top ten. The specimen comprised CD4+ T cells sorted from PBMCs, sampled 10 days after the yellow fever booster vaccination. The receptors originated from a man aged 30-40 years who received the YFV17D yellow fever vaccine. CDR3s include the opening cysteine and the closing phenylalanine or tryptophan. Clone size appears in some rows only: once, few, many, or a class for an expanded clone.

j_gene,abundance,v_gene,CDR3aa
TRBJ2-7,many,TRBV5-6,CASSLWRAYEQYF
TRBJ2-1,many,TRBV7-2,CASSFWGFGLAGPPSSYNEQFF
TRBJ2-1,many,TRBV20-1,CSPRRGPGNEQFF
TRBJ1-5,many,TRBV6-1,CASSRDASSNQPQHF
TRBJ1-4,many,TRBV7-2,CASSPNGIGLFF
TRBJ2-1,many,TRBV7-9,CASSSDRGRSEFF
TRBJ2-5,many,TRBV7-2,CASTFRQGRAQYF
TRBJ2-2,many,TRBV5-1,CASSLSGAGQTGELFF
TRBJ2-1,many,TRBV7-7,CASSPSSSSYNEQFF
TRBJ2-7,many,TRBV7-2,CASGAGTGVNEQYF
TRBJ2-1,many,TRBV12-3/TRBV12-4,CASTQGGSGDEQFF
TRBJ2-2,many,TRBV3-1,CASSPFLAGTGELFF
TRBJ2-5,many,TRBV18,CASSSGTMETQYF
TRBJ2-2,many,TRBV20-1,CSANTRGELSGELFF
TRBJ2-1,many,TRBV20-1,CSARDLRQGINEQFF
TRBJ2-3,many,TRBV28,CASRGQGADTQYF
TRBJ2-5,many,TRBV29-1,CSVGGQKETQYF
TRBJ2-2,many,TRBV6-5,CASSYSAAQGRELFF
TRBJ2-7,many,TRBV10-2,CASRSAGSSYEQYF
TRBJ2-7,few,TRBV5-1,CASSLQQGDEQYF
TRBJ1-5,many,TRBV20-1,CSARDGPRNQPQHF
TRBJ2-1,few,TRBV19,CASSSIAGVSYNEQFF
TRBJ2-2,few,TRBV27,CASSPRAVTGELFF
TRBJ2-2,many,TRBV6-1,CASPGVPGELFF
TRBJ1-3,.,TRBV5-5,CASSRDRVSGNTIYF
TRBJ2-1,few,TRBV6-5,CASSYRTSAYNEQFF
TRBJ2-2,many,TRBV7-3,CASSPQGLTGELFF